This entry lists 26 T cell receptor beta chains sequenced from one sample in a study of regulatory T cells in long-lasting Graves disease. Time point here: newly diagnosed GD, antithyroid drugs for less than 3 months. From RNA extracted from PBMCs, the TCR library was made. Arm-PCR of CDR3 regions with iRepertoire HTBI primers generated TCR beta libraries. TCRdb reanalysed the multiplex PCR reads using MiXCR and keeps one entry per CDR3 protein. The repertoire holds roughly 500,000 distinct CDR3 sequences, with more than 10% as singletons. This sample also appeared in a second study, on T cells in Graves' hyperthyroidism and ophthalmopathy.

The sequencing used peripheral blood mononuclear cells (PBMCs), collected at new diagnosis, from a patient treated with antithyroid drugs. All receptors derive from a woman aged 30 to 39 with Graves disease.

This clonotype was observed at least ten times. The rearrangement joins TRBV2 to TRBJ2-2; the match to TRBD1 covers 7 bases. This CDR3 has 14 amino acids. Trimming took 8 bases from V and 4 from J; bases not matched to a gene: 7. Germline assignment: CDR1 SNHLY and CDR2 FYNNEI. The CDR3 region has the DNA TGTGCCAGCCTTCCAGACAGGGCCACCGGGGAGCTGTTTTTT. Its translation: CASLPDRATGELFF.

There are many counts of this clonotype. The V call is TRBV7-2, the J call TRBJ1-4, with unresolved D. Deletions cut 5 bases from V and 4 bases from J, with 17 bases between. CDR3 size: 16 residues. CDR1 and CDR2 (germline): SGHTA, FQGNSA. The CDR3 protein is CASSLNVWAVNEKLFF. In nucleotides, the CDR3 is TGTGCCAGCAGCCTGAACGTTTGGGCAGTTAATGAAAAACTGTTTTTT.

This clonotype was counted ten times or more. The chain's CDR3 is CSADGSREYNEQFF. The CDR3 nucleotides are TGCAGTGCTGACGGGAGTCGAGAATACAATGAGCAGTTCTTC. The chain recombines TRBV20-1 with TRBJ2-1, with D possibly matching TRBD2 (6 bases). V was clipped by 5 bases and J by 4 bases, with 15 bases between them. The CDR3 totals 14 residues. CDR1 and CDR2 from the germline V gene are DFQATT and SNEGSKA (reference sequence).

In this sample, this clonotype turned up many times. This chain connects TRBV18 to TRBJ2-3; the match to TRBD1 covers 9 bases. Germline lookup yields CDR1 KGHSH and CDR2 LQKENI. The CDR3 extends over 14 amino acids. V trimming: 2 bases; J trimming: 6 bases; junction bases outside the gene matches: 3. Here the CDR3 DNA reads TGTGCCAGCTCACCATGGGACAGGGCCGATACGCAGTATTTT. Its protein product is CASSPWDRADTQYF. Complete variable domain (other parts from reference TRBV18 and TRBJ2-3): NAGVMQNPRHLVRRRGQEARLRCSPMKGHSHVYWYRQLPEEGLKFMVYLQKENIIDESGMPKERFSAEFPKEGPSILRIQQVVRGDSAAYFCASSPWDRADTQYFGPGTRLTVL.

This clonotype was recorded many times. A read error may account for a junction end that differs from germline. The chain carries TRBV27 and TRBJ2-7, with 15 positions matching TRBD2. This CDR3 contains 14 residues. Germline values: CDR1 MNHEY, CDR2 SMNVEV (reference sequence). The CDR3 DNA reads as TGTGCCAGCAGTTCGGGACTAGCGGGAGGAGCAGTAGACTTC. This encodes CASSSGLAGGAVDF.

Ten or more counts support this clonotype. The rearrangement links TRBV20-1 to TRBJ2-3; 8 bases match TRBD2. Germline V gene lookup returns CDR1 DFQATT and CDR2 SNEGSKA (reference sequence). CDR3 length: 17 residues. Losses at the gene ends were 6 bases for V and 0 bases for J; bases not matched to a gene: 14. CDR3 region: CSATGTRLPTSTDTQYF. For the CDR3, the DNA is TGCAGTGCCACCGGGACTAGACTGCCCACTAGCACAGATACGCAGTATTTT.

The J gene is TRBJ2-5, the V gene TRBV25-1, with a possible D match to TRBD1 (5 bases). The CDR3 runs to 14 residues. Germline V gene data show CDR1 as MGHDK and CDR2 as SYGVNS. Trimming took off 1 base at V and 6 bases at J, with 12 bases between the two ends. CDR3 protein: CASSEWAGQKTQYF. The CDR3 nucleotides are TGTGCCAGCAGTGAATGGGCAGGGCAGAAGACCCAGTACTTC.

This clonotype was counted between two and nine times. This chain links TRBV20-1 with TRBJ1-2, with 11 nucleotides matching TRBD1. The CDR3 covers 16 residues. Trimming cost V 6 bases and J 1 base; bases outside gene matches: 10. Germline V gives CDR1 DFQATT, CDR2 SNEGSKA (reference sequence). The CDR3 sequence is CSAIPGQGEFNYGYTF. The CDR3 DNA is TGCAGTGCGATCCCGGGACAGGGGGAATTTAACTATGGCTACACCTTC.

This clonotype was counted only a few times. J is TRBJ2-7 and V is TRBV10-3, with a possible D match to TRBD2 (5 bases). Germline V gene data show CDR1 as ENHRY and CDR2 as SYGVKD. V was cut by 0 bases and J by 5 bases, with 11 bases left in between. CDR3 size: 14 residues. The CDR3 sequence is CAISESEGWDEQYF. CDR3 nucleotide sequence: TGTGCCATCAGTGAGTCAGAGGGTTGGGACGAGCAGTACTTC.

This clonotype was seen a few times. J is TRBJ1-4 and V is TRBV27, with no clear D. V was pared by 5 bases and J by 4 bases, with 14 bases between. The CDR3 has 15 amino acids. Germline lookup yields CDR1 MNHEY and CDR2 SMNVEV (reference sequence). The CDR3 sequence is CASSRFGLINEKLFF. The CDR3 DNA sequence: TGTGCCAGCAGTAGATTCGGACTGATTAATGAAAAACTGTTTTTT.

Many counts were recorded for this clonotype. CDR3 bases: TGTGCCAGCAGCGGTGGACTGGACAATGAGCAGTTCTTC. It codes for CASSGGLDNEQFF. The chain has TRBV2 and TRBJ2-1; possibly TRBD2 for D (5 bases). The CDR3 runs 13 residues. The ends were cut back, 6 bases at V and 5 bases at J, with 11 bases in the middle. From germline, CDR1 is SNHLY and CDR2 FYNNEI.

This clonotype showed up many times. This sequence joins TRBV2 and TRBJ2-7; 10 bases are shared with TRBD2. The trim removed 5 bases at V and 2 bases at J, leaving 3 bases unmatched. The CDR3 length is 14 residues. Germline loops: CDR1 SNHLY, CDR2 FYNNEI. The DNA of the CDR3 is TGTGCCAGCAGTTTCCTAGCGGGGGCCTACGAGCAGTACTTC. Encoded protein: CASSFLAGAYEQYF.

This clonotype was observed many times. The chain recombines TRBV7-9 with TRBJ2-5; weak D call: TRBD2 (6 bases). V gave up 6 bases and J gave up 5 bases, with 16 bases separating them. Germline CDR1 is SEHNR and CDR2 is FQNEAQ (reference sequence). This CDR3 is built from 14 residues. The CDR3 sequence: CASSPGTGGETQYF. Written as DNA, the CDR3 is TGTGCCAGCAGTCCCGGGACTGGAGGGGAGACCCAGTACTTC.

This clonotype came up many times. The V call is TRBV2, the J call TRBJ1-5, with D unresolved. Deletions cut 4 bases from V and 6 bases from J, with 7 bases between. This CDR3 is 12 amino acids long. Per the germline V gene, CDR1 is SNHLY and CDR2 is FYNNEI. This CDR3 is CASSGEVQPQHF. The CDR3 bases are TGTGCCAGCAGTGGGGAGGTTCAGCCCCAGCATTTT.

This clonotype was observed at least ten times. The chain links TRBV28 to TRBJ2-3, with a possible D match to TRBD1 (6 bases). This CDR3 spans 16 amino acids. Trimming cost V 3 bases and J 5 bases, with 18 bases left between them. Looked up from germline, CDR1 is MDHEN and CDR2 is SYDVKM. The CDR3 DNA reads TGTGCCAGCAGTTTCCCTCCGGACAGCCCTGAAGATACGCAGTATTTT. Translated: CASSFPPDSPEDTQYF.

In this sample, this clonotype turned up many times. The CDR3 loop reads CASSQMMRQGGEAFF. CDR3 sequence (DNA): TGTGCCAGCAGCCAAATGATGAGACAGGGAGGTGAAGCTTTCTTT. The chain carries TRBV28 and TRBJ1-1; the match to TRBD1 covers 7 bases. The CDR3 covers 15 residues. V dropped 6 bases and J dropped 7; count of bases not matched to a gene: 14. Germline CDR1 and CDR2: MDHEN and SYDVKM.

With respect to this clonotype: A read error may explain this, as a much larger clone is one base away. The CDR3 loop reads CASSVDGVGGGSYEQFF. The CDR3, as DNA: TGTGCCAGCAGCGTAGACGGGGTAGGTGGTGGTTCTTATGAGCAGTTCTTC. The chain is built from TRBV9 and TRBJ2-5, with D maybe TRBD2 (5 bases). The last part of the DNA fits TRBJ2-1 better; the J call may be wrong. CDR3 length: 17 amino acids. The germline gives CDR1 SGDLS, CDR2 YYNGEE.

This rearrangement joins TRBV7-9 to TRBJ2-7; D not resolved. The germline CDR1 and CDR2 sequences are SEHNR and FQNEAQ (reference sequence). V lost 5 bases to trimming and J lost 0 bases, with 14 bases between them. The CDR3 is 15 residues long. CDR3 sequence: CASSQNARSSYEQYF. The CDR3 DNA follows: TGTGCCAGCAGCCAAAACGCCCGGAGCTCCTACGAGCAGTACTTC.

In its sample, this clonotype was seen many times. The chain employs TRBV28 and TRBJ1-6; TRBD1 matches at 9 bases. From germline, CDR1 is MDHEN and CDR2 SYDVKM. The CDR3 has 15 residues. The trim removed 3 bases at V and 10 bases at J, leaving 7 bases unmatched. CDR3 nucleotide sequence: TGTGCCAGCAGTTTGGGACAGGGATATCGCTCACCCCTCCACTTT. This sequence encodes CASSLGQGYRSPLHF. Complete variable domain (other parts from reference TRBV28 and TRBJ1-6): DVKVTQSSRYLVKRTGEKVFLECVQDMDHENMFWYRQDPGLGLRLIYFSYDVKMKEKGDIPEGYSVSREKKERFSLILESASTNQTSMYLCASSLGQGYRSPLHFGNGTRLTVT.

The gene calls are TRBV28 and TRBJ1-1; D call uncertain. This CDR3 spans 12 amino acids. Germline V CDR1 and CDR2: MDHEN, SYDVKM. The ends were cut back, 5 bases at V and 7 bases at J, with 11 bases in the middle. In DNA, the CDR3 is TGTGCCAGCAGTCCCTACACCCATGAAGCTTTCTTT. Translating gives CASSPYTHEAFF.

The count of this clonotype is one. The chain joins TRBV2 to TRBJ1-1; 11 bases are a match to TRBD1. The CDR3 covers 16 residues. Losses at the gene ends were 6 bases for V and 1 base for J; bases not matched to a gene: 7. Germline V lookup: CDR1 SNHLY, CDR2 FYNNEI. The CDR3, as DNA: TGTGCCAGCAGCTCAACTGGGACAGGGGGGAACACTGAAGCTTTCTTT. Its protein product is CASSSTGTGGNTEAFF.

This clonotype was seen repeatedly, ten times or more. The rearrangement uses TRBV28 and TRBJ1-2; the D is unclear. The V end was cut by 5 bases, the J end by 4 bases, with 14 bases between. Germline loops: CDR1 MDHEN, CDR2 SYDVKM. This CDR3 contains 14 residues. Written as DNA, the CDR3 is TGTGCCAGCAGTCCTAGGGTCACTTTCTATGGCTACACCTTC. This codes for CASSPRVTFYGYTF.

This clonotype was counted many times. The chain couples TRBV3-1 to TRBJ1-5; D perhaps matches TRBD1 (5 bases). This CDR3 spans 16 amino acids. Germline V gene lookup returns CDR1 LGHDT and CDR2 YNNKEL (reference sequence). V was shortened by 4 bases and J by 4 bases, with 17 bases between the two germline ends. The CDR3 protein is CASSPGSKDPNQPQHF. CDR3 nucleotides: TGTGCCAGCAGCCCAGGGTCCAAAGACCCGAATCAGCCCCAGCATTTT.

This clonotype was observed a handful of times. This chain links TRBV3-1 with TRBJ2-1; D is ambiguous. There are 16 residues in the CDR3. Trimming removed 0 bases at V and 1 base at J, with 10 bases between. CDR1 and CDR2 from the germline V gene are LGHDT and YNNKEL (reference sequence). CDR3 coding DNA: TGTGCCAGCAGCCAAGATCGGACCTCATCCTACAATGAGCAGTTCTTC. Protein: CASSQDRTSSYNEQFF.

The chain's CDR3 is CASSLARGSRGPQYF. CDR3 DNA sequence: TGTGCCAGCAGCTTAGCCCGCGGTTCTAGGGGGCCCCAGTACTTC. The chain uses TRBV7-9 and TRBJ2-5, with TRBD1 identical over 7 bases. Per germline, CDR1 SEHNR and CDR2 FQNEAQ (reference sequence). V lost 0 bases, J lost 9 bases, and 10 bases stayed unmatched. The CDR3 is 15 residues long.

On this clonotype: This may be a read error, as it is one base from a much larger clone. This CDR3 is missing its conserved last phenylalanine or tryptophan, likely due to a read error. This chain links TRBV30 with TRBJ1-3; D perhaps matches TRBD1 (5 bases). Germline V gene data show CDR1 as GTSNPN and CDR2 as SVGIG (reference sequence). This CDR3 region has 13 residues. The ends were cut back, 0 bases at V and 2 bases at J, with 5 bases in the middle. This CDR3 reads CAWSVQAGNTIYL. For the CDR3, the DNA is TGTGCCTGGAGTGTACAGGCTGGAAACACCATATATTTG.